These 30 T cell receptor beta chains share one sample of origin, sequenced in a study of monozygotic twins with inflammatory bowel disease. TCRdb reprocessed the 5' RACE reads and keeps a single row for each CDR3 protein, giving no DNA. This sample contains approximately 200,000 distinct CDR3 sequences. Material for sequencing was blood. The source of these receptors is a human donor with ulcerative colitis or Crohn's disease, or a healthy co-twin of an affected twin (not recorded which).

The CDR3 reads CASRARDNSPLHF. The chain joins TRBV19 to TRBJ1-6. This CDR3 has 13 amino acids. Germline CDR1 LNHDA, CDR2 SQIVND (reference sequence).

The chain joins TRBV4-2 to TRBJ2-5; lacking DNA, the TRBD2 call made by TCRdb goes unchecked. This CDR3 comprises 14 residues. Per germline, CDR1 LGHNA and CDR2 YNFKEQ. This CDR3 reads CASSLGTVEETQYF.

The CDR3 here is CASSPTGLTYEQYF. The rearrangement links TRBV19 to TRBJ2-7; TCRdb indicates TRBD2, and absent DNA this call remains unverified. Germline CDR1 LNHDA, CDR2 SQIVND (reference sequence). There are 14 residues in the CDR3.

This sequence joins TRBV10-3 and TRBJ1-1; the TCRdb call, TRBD1, lacks DNA for checking. CDR1 ENHRY and CDR2 SYGVKD come from the germline V gene. This CDR3 comprises 16 residues. CDR3 sequence reads: CAVSSPKQGRNTEAFF.

V gene TRBV20-1 combines with J gene TRBJ2-1; TCRdb's D gene call, TRBD2, goes unchecked for lack of DNA. The length of the CDR3 is 13 residues. The germline V gene has CDR1 DFQATT and CDR2 SNEGSKA (reference sequence). CDR3 region: CSARDFFLVEQFF.

V usage is TRBV6-5 and J usage is TRBJ2-7; the D gene TCRdb calls, TRBD1, cannot be checked with no DNA. Looked up from germline, CDR1 is MNHEY and CDR2 is SVGAGI. The CDR3 extends over 14 amino acids. Here the CDR3 reads CASSTTTTGREQYF.

This chain uses TRBV5-5 with TRBJ2-2; lacking DNA, the TRBD1 call made by TCRdb goes unchecked. Germline CDR1 SGHKS, CDR2 YYEKEE (reference sequence). CDR3 length: 17 residues. The CDR3 reads CASSSSLGGVNTGELFF.

This chain links TRBV4-1 with TRBJ1-5; TCRdb reports TRBD1, a call that lacks DNA to check it against. The CDR3 length is 15 residues. From germline, CDR1 is MGHRA and CDR2 YSYEKL. The CDR3 region is CASSTQGVGNQPQHF.

This chain joins TRBV4-2 and TRBJ2-1. The CDR3 is 17 residues long. The V gene's germline CDR1 is LGHNA and CDR2 YNFKEQ. This CDR3 reads CASSQDPTGSSYNEQFF.

V gene TRBV5-1 combines with J gene TRBJ1-2. CDR3 length: 13 residues. Per the germline V gene, CDR1 is SGHRS and CDR2 is YFSETQ. This CDR3 is CASSLESNYGYTF.

The rearrangement joins TRBV5-1 to TRBJ2-7; TCRdb names TRBD1, which stays unverified in the absence of DNA. Germline V gives CDR1 SGHRS, CDR2 YFSETQ. The CDR3 spans 14 residues. The CDR3 sequence is CASSFDRELYEQYF.

The gene calls are TRBV29-1 and TRBJ2-1; TCRdb's D call of TRBD2 is untestable without DNA. The germline V gene has CDR1 SQVTM and CDR2 ANQGSEA. The CDR3 has 16 residues. The CDR3 spells CSGTSGNLPSYNEQFF.

The genes are TRBV18 and TRBJ2-1. The CDR3 covers 13 residues. In germline, CDR1 is KGHSH, CDR2 LQKENI. This CDR3 reads CASSPPYGNEQFF. Full variable domain (missing parts from reference TRBV18 and TRBJ2-1): NAGVMQNPRHLVRRRGQEARLRCSPMKGHSHVYWYRQLPEEGLKFMVYLQKENIIDESGMPKERFSAEFPKEGPSILRIQQVVRGDSAAYFCASSPPYGNEQFFGPGTRLTVL.

V gene TRBV27 combines with J gene TRBJ2-2; TCRdb designates TRBD2, a call that cannot be tested without DNA. CDR3 size: 17 residues. Germline-derived CDR1 and CDR2 are MNHEY and SMNVEV (reference sequence). The CDR3 region is CASSLSIQGVATGELFF.

The rearrangement joins TRBV27 to TRBJ1-2; the TCRdb call, TRBD1, lacks DNA for checking. The CDR3 length is 15 residues. The germline gives CDR1 MNHEY, CDR2 SMNVEV (reference sequence). The chain's CDR3 is CASSLLASGARGYTF.

The chain employs TRBV7-9 and TRBJ2-1; TCRdb reports TRBD1, a call that lacks DNA to check it against. The CDR3 spans 15 residues. The germline CDR1 and CDR2 sequences are SEHNR and FQNEAQ (reference sequence). CDR3 in amino acids: CASSQDRAGYNEQFF.

This rearrangement joins TRBV5-5 to TRBJ2-7; without DNA, the TCRdb call of TRBD1 cannot be checked. The CDR3 spans 15 residues. The germline CDR1 and CDR2 sequences are SGHKS and YYEKEE (reference sequence). The CDR3 spells CASSPRDSASYEQYF.

The chain couples TRBV2 to TRBJ2-1; checking the TCRdb D call of TRBD2 is not possible without DNA. CDR3 length: 14 amino acids. Germline V gene lookup returns CDR1 SNHLY and CDR2 FYNNEI. The CDR3 loop is CASRREGGRGEQFF. The whole variable domain, filled in from reference TRBV2 and TRBJ2-1, reads EPEVTQTPSHQVTQMGQEVILRCVPISNHLYFYWYRQILGQKVEFLVSFYNNEISEKSEIFDDQFSVERPDGSNFTLKIRSTKLEDSAMYFCASRREGGRGEQFFGPGTRLTVL.

The chain links TRBV5-6 to TRBJ2-2; TCRdb picks TRBD2, but there is no DNA to check that call. From germline, CDR1 is SGHDT and CDR2 YYEEEE. The CDR3 covers 16 residues. CDR3: CASSSYRTSNTGELFF.

The chain couples TRBV7-8 to TRBJ2-7; as DNA is missing, the TRBD2 call by TCRdb cannot be tested. There are 13 residues in the CDR3. Per germline, CDR1 SGHVS and CDR2 FQNEAQ. Here the CDR3 reads CASSLGEGYEQYF.

The chain carries TRBV6-6 and TRBJ2-5; there is no DNA to check the TCRdb D call of TRBD1. This CDR3 comprises 13 residues. Per germline, CDR1 MNHNY and CDR2 SVGAGI (reference sequence). The CDR3 reads CASEPGQQETQYF.

The chain has TRBV28 and TRBJ2-1; absent DNA, TCRdb's TRBD2 call cannot be checked. CDR3 size: 18 residues. CDR1 and CDR2 from the germline V gene are MDHEN and SYDVKM. This chain's CDR3 is CASSPTSGKPSSYNEQFF.

This rearrangement joins TRBV12-3 or TRBV12-4 to TRBJ1-2. There are 13 residues in the CDR3. The CDR3 loop is CASSPRWDYGYTF.

The chain carries TRBV12-3 or TRBV12-4 and TRBJ2-5; TCRdb names TRBD1, which stays unverified in the absence of DNA. The CDR3 covers 14 residues. The CDR3 protein is CASSLGQDQETQYF.

The chain recombines TRBV5-1 with TRBJ2-5; checking the TCRdb D call of TRBD2 is not possible without DNA. Germline-derived CDR1 and CDR2 are SGHRS and YFSETQ. This CDR3 spans 17 amino acids. This CDR3 reads CASSTTGTSGLQETQYF.

The chain uses TRBV28 and TRBJ1-1; TCRdb selects TRBD1, and the lack of DNA leaves this call unchecked. There are 15 residues in the CDR3. In germline, CDR1 is MDHEN, CDR2 SYDVKM. CDR3: CASSSRQGLNTEAFF.

This chain joins TRBV5-1 and TRBJ2-3. The CDR3 length is 16 residues. CDR1 is SGHRS and CDR2 is YFSETQ in the germline V gene. CDR3 sequence reads: CASSLGSLPSTDTQYF.

The chain uses TRBV3-1 and TRBJ1-1; TCRdb indicates TRBD1, and absent DNA this call remains unverified. CDR3 length: 14 amino acids. Germline V gene data show CDR1 as LGHDT and CDR2 as YNNKEL (reference sequence). The CDR3: CASSFPNRATEAFF. Complete variable domain (other parts from reference TRBV3-1 and TRBJ1-1): DTAVSQTPKYLVTQMGNDKSIKCEQNLGHDTMYWYKQDSKKFLKIMFSYNNKELIINETVPNRFSPKSPDKAHLNLHINSLELGDSAVYFCASSFPNRATEAFFGQGTRLTVV.

V gene TRBV4-2 combines with J gene TRBJ2-2; TCRdb indicates TRBD2, and absent DNA this call remains unverified. CDR3 length: 16 amino acids. Germline V gene data show CDR1 as LGHNA and CDR2 as YNFKEQ. This CDR3 reads CASSQDTSGNSGELFF.

The chain links TRBV20-1 to TRBJ2-7; TCRdb outputs TRBD2, but without DNA this stays unchecked. The CDR3 is 15 amino acids. The germline V gene has CDR1 DFQATT and CDR2 SNEGSKA (reference sequence). The CDR3 sequence is CSAREGSGLSYEQYF.